This T cell receptor (beta chain) was captured by sequencing in a study of shared clonotypes between healthy human individuals. Study-level background: A couple of women and a few men aged 18 to 49 made up the donors.

The table came from immunoSEQ multiplex PCR; TCRdb's copy has only in-frame clones and leaves some out. The table has about 1 million clones, under 80% seen once. The CDR3 spans 14 residues. Germline V gene lookup returns CDR1 KGHSH and CDR2 LQKENI. V was clipped by 2 bases and J by 9 bases, with 11 bases between them. The sample consisted of memory CD4+ T cells sorted from blood. Noted subset: CD45RA-negative fraction. This receptor was taken from a man between 18 and 35 years old in good health. The chain couples TRBV18 to TRBJ1-6; D possibly corresponds to TRBD1 (5 bases). This chain's CDR3 is CASSPIRDGSPLHF. The DNA of the CDR3 is TGTGCCAGCTCACCAATAAGGGACGGTTCACCCCTCCACTTT.